The 3 T cell receptor beta chains in this list originate from one sample, sequenced in a study of blood T cell repertoires in COVID-19 (TCRdb year 2020). Library preparation used the immunoSEQ multiplex PCR assay. TCRdb mirrors the immuneACCESS table, restricted to in-frame sequences. Some clones are absent from its copies; in checked studies, under half trace to an unresolved V gene, and the reason for the others is unknown. The table for this sample lists 190,000 or so clones; about 87% of them were counted only once. The top ten clones comprise roughly 2.6% of the sample. Input material: peripheral blood. The receptors shown here come from a man in his forties or fifties with active or convalescent COVID-19.

The chain uses TRBV9 and TRBJ2-2; TRBD2 agrees at 13 bases. Germline V gene lookup returns CDR1 SGDLS and CDR2 YYNGEE. The CDR3 runs 18 residues. V lost 2 bases and J lost 0; bases outside the gene matches: 4. CDR3: CASSVRTSGGANTGELFF. CDR3 DNA sequence: TGTGCCAGCAGCGTTCGGACTAGCGGGGGCGCGAACACCGGGGAGCTGTTTTTT.

This clone was observed a single time. V and J are TRBV5-1 and TRBJ2-5; TRBD2 matches at 7 bases. V lost 4 bases, J lost 0 bases, and 3 bases stayed unmatched. Germline CDR1 reads SGHRS; CDR2 reads YFSETQ. This CDR3 is 14 amino acids long. CDR3 sequence reads: CASSLLANQETQYF. Written as DNA, the CDR3 is TGCGCCAGCAGCCTACTAGCGAACCAAGAGACCCAGTACTTC.

The chain is built from TRBV6-1 and TRBJ2-7; no reliable D call. Germline V gene data show CDR1 as MNHNS and CDR2 as SASEGT. CDR3 size: 14 residues. Trimming cost V 1 base and J 2 bases, with 9 bases left between them. The CDR3 coding sequence is TGTGCCAGCAGTGAAGAAGACTCGACCTACGAGCAGTACTTC. Its translation: CASSEEDSTYEQYF.